Detailed here is one TCR beta chain. Its target is not known. V was trimmed by 2 bases and J by 6 bases, leaving 18 bases between them. The germline CDR1 and CDR2 sequences are SGHRS and YFSETQ. The CDR3 totals 16 residues. This sample stems from a study of T cell responses to AZD1222 COVID-19 vaccine. Study outcomes and limitations: Seropositive AZD1222 recipients at baseline numbered only five or six.

The method was immunoSEQ multiplex PCR; TCRdb's version includes in-frame clones alone and lacks a portion of them. Here the sample spans approximately 150,000 clones, about 92% being singletons. V and J are TRBV5-1 and TRBJ2-1; a possible D gene is TRBD2 (6 bases). This receptor was taken from an adult in good health. Sample: peripheral blood, taken on day 0 of AZD1222 vaccination. The CDR3 here is CASSFGDRGGFNEQFF. Here the CDR3 DNA reads TGCGCCAGCAGCTTTGGGGACCGGGGAGGCTTCAATGAGCAGTTCTTC.